This T cell receptor (beta chain) originates from a study of a mutant IDH1 vaccine in newly diagnosed glioma. Whole-study context: Patients got radiotherapy, temozolomide, or both beforehand, and most got both.

Concerning this clone: One end of the junction does not line up with germline, which may come from a read error. The sample contains more than one DNA sequence encoding this CDR3.

Stated time point: baseline, week 1 (first vaccination visit). Treatment: pre-vaccination baseline after standard-of-care therapy. This CDR3 contains 11 residues. Germline values: CDR1 SGHRS, CDR2 YFSETQ. TCRdb keeps only in-frame clones here, not all; method: immunoSEQ multiplex PCR. The table lists about 15,000 clones, around 89% of them singletons. The TCR originated in a woman aged 40-49 years with glioma. Some clones in this sample may be carry-over from other donors' samples. V is TRBV5-1 and J is TRBJ2-3; D call uncertain. Sequenced material: PBMCs, taken from a glioma patient treated with radiotherapy, temozolomide or both. This chain's CDR3 is CASGETDTQYF. CDR3 in DNA: TGCGCCAGCGGCGAAACAGATACGCAATATTTT.